Following are 25 T cell receptor beta chains from one sample sequenced in a study of shared clonotypes between healthy human individuals. Naive CD8 isolation took CD45RO-negative cells positively selected for CCR7 and excluded terminally differentiated effector memory CD45RA+ cells. TCRdb keeps only in-frame clones here, not all; method: immunoSEQ multiplex PCR. The sample carries hundreds of thousands of clones, 90% to 97% recorded once. What was sequenced was naive CD8+ T cells sorted from blood. The receptors derive from a woman aged 30 to 39 in good health.

The V gene is TRBV19, the J gene TRBJ2-7; the D gene could be TRBD1 or TRBD2 (5 bases each). CDR1 and CDR2 (germline): LNHDA, SQIVND (reference sequence). The CDR3 totals 15 residues. V gave up 1 base and J gave up 2 bases, with 12 bases separating them. The CDR3 sequence: CASSIVPRDPYEQYF. The CDR3, as DNA: TGTGCCAGTAGTATAGTACCCAGGGACCCCTACGAGCAGTACTTC.

The chain has TRBV27 and TRBJ2-7; 12 positions agree with TRBD2. The CDR3 has 16 amino acids. V lost 7 bases and J lost 2; bases outside the gene matches: 9. The germline CDR1 and CDR2 sequences are MNHEY and SMNVEV (reference sequence). The CDR3 here is CASTPSSGRETYEQYF. CDR3 DNA sequence: TGTGCCAGCACCCCCTCTAGCGGGAGGGAGACCTACGAGCAGTACTTC.

The J gene is TRBJ1-2, the V gene TRBV6-1, with a weak D call TRBD1 (6 bases). CDR1 is MNHNS, CDR2 SASEGT, per germline. This CDR3 has 15 amino acids. V lost 6 bases and J lost 5, with 19 bases in between. Here the CDR3 DNA reads TGTGCCAGCAGACCCCCCCGGGGGCCCTCGTATGGCTACACCTTC. Translated, it gives CASRPPRGPSYGYTF.

The V gene is TRBV27, the J gene TRBJ2-7; the match to TRBD2 covers 11 bases. The CDR3 has 16 residues. CDR1 and CDR2 from the germline V gene are MNHEY and SMNVEV (reference sequence). J lost 7 bases, V lost 2 bases, and 10 bases had no gene match. The CDR3 nucleotides are TGTGCCAGCAGTTTAATCTTAGCGGGAGGGCCGGGGGAGCAGTACTTC. Translated: CASSLILAGGPGEQYF.

The chain links TRBV18 to TRBJ1-1; a possible D gene is TRBD1 (5 bases). The germline V gene has CDR1 KGHSH and CDR2 LQKENI. V was shortened by 5 bases and J by 0 bases, with 16 bases between the two germline ends. This CDR3 is 16 amino acids long. CDR3 sequence reads: CASSSGPEVMNTEAFF. The CDR3 region has the DNA TGTGCCAGCTCATCGGGGCCCGAGGTCATGAACACTGAAGCTTTCTTT.

CDR3 in DNA: TGTGCCAGCAGTATAAACCGGGACAGCTACGAGCAGTACTTC. Amino acids: CASSINRDSYEQYF. The rearrangement links TRBV11-2 to TRBJ2-7; 7 bases agree with TRBD1. This CDR3 is built from 14 residues. Trimming took 6 bases from V and 3 from J; bases not matched to a gene: 8. Looked up from germline, CDR1 is SGHAT and CDR2 is FQNNGV.

The rearrangement links TRBV9 to TRBJ2-3, with D tentatively TRBD1 (6 bases). The CDR3 contains 17 residues. Germline CDR1 reads SGDLS; CDR2 reads YYNGEE. The V gene lost 2 bases and the J gene lost 4 bases, with 20 bases spanning the gap. The CDR3 DNA reads TGTGCCAGCAGCGTGAACCGGGACACTTTAGGAGCAGATACGCAGTATTTT. Its protein product is CASSVNRDTLGADTQYF.

The gene calls are TRBV7-9 and TRBJ1-2; D unresolved. The ends were cut back, 3 bases at V and 5 bases at J, with 13 bases in the middle. Germline V gene sequence: CDR1 SEHNR, CDR2 FQNEAQ (reference sequence). The CDR3 sequence is 14 residues long. The CDR3 DNA reads TGTGCCAGCAGCTTTGACGGGGTCGATTATGGCTACACCTTC. The encoded protein is CASSFDGVDYGYTF.

The chain recombines TRBV5-6 with TRBJ2-2; D is unresolved. Germline V gives CDR1 SGHDT, CDR2 YYEEEE. V dropped 1 base and J dropped 3 bases, with 13 bases sitting between them. This CDR3 has 16 residues. CDR3 sequence reads: CASSLFVDIDTGELFF. The CDR3 nucleotides are TGTGCCAGCAGCTTGTTCGTTGACATCGACACCGGGGAGCTGTTTTTT.

In this sample, this clone turned up once. The rearrangement uses TRBV4-1 and TRBJ2-3; 12 nucleotides align to TRBD2. In germline, CDR1 is MGHRA, CDR2 YSYEKL. This CDR3 spans 18 amino acids. The ends lost 3 bases at V and 2 bases at J; junction bases unmatched: 9. CDR3 DNA sequence: TGCGCCAGCAGCCATAGGACTAGCGGGGCTAAGTACACAGATACGCAGTATTTT. It yields the protein CASSHRTSGAKYTDTQYF.

The chain carries TRBV27 and TRBJ1-5; 8 nucleotides match TRBD1. Germline values: CDR1 MNHEY, CDR2 SMNVEV (reference sequence). V shed 4 bases, J shed 2 bases, and the junction held 1 base outside the gene matches. This CDR3 comprises 14 residues. CDR3 in DNA: TGTGCCAGCAGTTCACAGGGGGGCAATCAGCCCCAGCATTTT. Its translation is CASSSQGGNQPQHF.

The chain carries TRBV2 and TRBJ2-1, with 8 positions matching TRBD1. The V segment lost 5 bases and the J segment 3 bases; nucleotides outside the gene matches: 12. CDR3 length equals 17 residues. Germline CDR1 is SNHLY and CDR2 is FYNNEI. The CDR3 DNA reads as TGTGCCAGCAGTAAGACAGGGGAGACTAGGGGCTACAATGAGCAGTTCTTC. This codes for CASSKTGETRGYNEQFF. Supplemented by reference TRBV2 and TRBJ2-1, the full variable domain reads EPEVTQTPSHQVTQMGQEVILRCVPISNHLYFYWYRQILGQKVEFLVSFYNNEISEKSEIFDDQFSVERPDGSNFTLKIRSTKLEDSAMYFCASSKTGETRGYNEQFFGPGTRLTVL.

This clone has just one count. The J gene is TRBJ2-7, the V gene TRBV7-2; TRBD2 aligns across 13 bases. Germline V gives CDR1 SGHTA, CDR2 FQGNSA. The CDR3 loop spans 15 amino acids. The junction had 7 bases not matched to a gene; V was cut back by 7 bases and J by 4 bases. CDR3 residues: CASTVGLAGAYEQYF. CDR3 nucleotides: TGTGCCAGCACGGTCGGACTAGCGGGAGCATACGAGCAGTACTTC.

The chain is built from TRBV28 and TRBJ2-7; D could derive from TRBD1 or TRBD2 (5 bases each). The CDR3 runs 12 residues. CDR1 and CDR2 from the germline V gene are MDHEN and SYDVKM. Trimming took off 4 bases at V and 7 bases at J, with 11 bases between the two ends. CDR3 residues: CASSWGTGEQYF. The CDR3 DNA sequence: TGTGCCAGCAGTTGGGGGACGGGGGAGCAGTACTTC.

The rearrangement links TRBV11-2 to TRBJ2-1, with D unresolved. CDR1 SGHAT and CDR2 FQNNGV come from the germline V gene. The CDR3 covers 16 residues. The V gene lost 0 bases and the J gene lost 4 bases, with 13 bases spanning the gap. In nucleotides, the CDR3 is TGTGCCAGCAGCTTAGAGGTAGTTGCCTCTTACAATGAGCAGTTCTTC. It specifies CASSLEVVASYNEQFF.

This chain joins TRBV29-1 and TRBJ2-5; 9 nucleotides match TRBD2. Near its end, the DNA agrees better with TRBJ2-7, so the J call may be wrong. Germline CDR1 SQVTM, CDR2 ANQGSEA. The CDR3 totals 13 residues. CDR3 protein: CSVPGLAGHEQYF. The CDR3 nucleotides read TGCAGCGTCCCGGGACTAGCTGGCCACGAGCAGTACTTC.

The V gene is TRBV2, the J gene TRBJ2-7; D not certain. V was cut by 4 bases and J by 2 bases, with 12 bases left in between. The CDR3 runs 14 residues. The V gene's germline CDR1 is SNHLY and CDR2 FYNNEI. The CDR3: CASSVTAATYEQYF. The DNA of the CDR3 is TGTGCCAGCAGTGTCACTGCAGCTACCTACGAGCAGTACTTC.

Only one count was recorded for this clone. The CDR3 nucleotides are TGTGCCAGCAGCCAAGACCGACAGGGGGGCTACGAGCAGTACTTC. It codes for CASSQDRQGGYEQYF. The chain recombines TRBV4-2 with TRBJ2-7, with TRBD1 matching over 9 bases. The V segment lost 0 bases and the J segment 3 bases; nucleotides outside the gene matches: 3. This CDR3 comprises 15 residues. Germline CDR1 reads LGHNA; CDR2 reads YNFKEQ.

V gene TRBV19 combines with J gene TRBJ1-2, with 7 bases that match TRBD1. The germline gives CDR1 LNHDA, CDR2 SQIVND (reference sequence). CDR3 length: 13 residues. V lost 6 bases and J lost 5; bases outside the gene matches: 6. CDR3 in DNA: TGTGCCAGTAGCCAGGACAGGATTTATGGCTACACCTTC. This translates into CASSQDRIYGYTF.

Comments on this clone: Other nucleotide sequences in the sample specify the same CDR3. This chain connects TRBV28 to TRBJ2-3; D remains unclear. Deletions cut 3 bases from V and 6 bases from J, with 4 bases between. This CDR3 region has 11 residues. Germline assignment: CDR1 MDHEN and CDR2 SYDVKM. This chain's CDR3 is CASSLGDTQYF. Written as DNA, the CDR3 is TGTGCCAGCAGTTTGGGGGATACGCAGTATTTT.

The rearrangement uses TRBV5-6 and TRBJ1-2, with 7 bases fitting TRBD1. This CDR3 has 15 amino acids. V gave up 3 bases and J gave up 2 bases; unmatched junction bases: 7. From germline, CDR1 is SGHDT and CDR2 YYEEEE. The CDR3 loop reads CASSSGTVPNYGYTF. For the CDR3, the DNA is TGTGCCAGCAGCTCGGGGACAGTACCAAACTATGGCTACACCTTC.

The J gene is TRBJ2-1, the V gene TRBV30, with 9 bases that match TRBD2. This CDR3 has 13 amino acids. Trimming at V came to 3 bases and at J to 4 bases, leaving 1 base not matched to a gene. CDR1 is GTSNPN and CDR2 is SVGIG in the germline V gene (reference sequence). CDR3 coding DNA: TGTGCCTGGAGGACTAGCGGATACAATGAGCAGTTCTTC. It is translated as CAWRTSGYNEQFF.

V gene TRBV19 combines with J gene TRBJ2-2, with D perhaps matching TRBD1 or TRBD2 (5 bases each). There are 15 residues in the CDR3. Per the germline V gene, CDR1 is LNHDA and CDR2 is SQIVND (reference sequence). Trimming left V 5 bases short and J 3 bases short, with 13 bases between. CDR3 amino acids: CASSVLTGHTGELFF. CDR3 nucleotide sequence: TGTGCCAGTAGTGTGCTGACGGGGCACACCGGGGAGCTGTTTTTT. Full variable domain (missing parts from reference TRBV19 and TRBJ2-2): DGGITQSPKYLFRKEGQNVTLSCEQNLNHDAMYWYRQDPGQGLRLIYYSQIVNDFQKGDIAEGYSVSREKKESFPLTVTSAQKNPTAFYLCASSVLTGHTGELFFGEGSRLTVL.

The chain recombines TRBV27 with TRBJ2-1; D gene uncertain. The CDR3 loop spans 11 amino acids. Trimming cost V 1 base and J 6 bases, with 1 base left between them. Germline loops: CDR1 MNHEY, CDR2 SMNVEV (reference sequence). The CDR3 spells CASSLFNEQFF. The CDR3 DNA is TGTGCCAGCAGTTTATTCAATGAGCAGTTCTTC.

V and J are TRBV28 and TRBJ1-5; D remains unclear. The CDR3 length is 16 residues. Germline CDR1 MDHEN, CDR2 SYDVKM. V lost 5 bases and J 1 base, leaving 15 bases between the germline ends. Here the CDR3 reads CASSPAPGGSNQPQHF. CDR3 bases: TGTGCCAGCAGTCCAGCCCCGGGCGGAAGCAATCAGCCCCAGCATTTT. The full variable domain, completed using reference TRBV28 and TRBJ1-5, is DVKVTQSSRYLVKRTGEKVFLECVQDMDHENMFWYRQDPGLGLRLIYFSYDVKMKEKGDIPEGYSVSREKKERFSLILESASTNQTSMYLCASSPAPGGSNQPQHFGDGTRLSIL.